Sequencing of this T cell receptor beta chain was carried out in a study of vaccination effects on CD4 cells after COVID-19. Study context: Each participant received a vaccine that was either BNT162b2 or mRNA-1273, given as two doses. Regarding the study as a whole: Only a few convalescent patients and no early post-infection timepoints featured in the study.

Per germline, CDR1 LNHDA and CDR2 SQIVND (reference sequence). This CDR3 is built from 13 residues. V was clipped by 5 bases and J by 4 bases; unmatched bases: 4. Antigen-specific CD4+ T cells were expanded with viral peptide pools in the ViraFEST assay before sequencing. When around nine days of culture had elapsed, CD4+ T cells were isolated. Neither prior SARS-CoV-2 infection nor positive nucleocapsid antibodies were present in the vaccine recipients. In culture with about 10 IU/ml IL-2 and about 10 ug/ml peptides, PBMC were grown at a few million per well. Days 3 and 7 saw half the medium replaced with IL-2 medium. On this clone: The antigen is unknown. In the same sample, other DNA sequences code for this CDR3.

Libraries were prepared by immunoSEQ multiplex PCR; TCRdb keeps only in-frame clonotypes and omits some of them. The sample has approximately 68,000 clones; 60% to 85% are singletons. This clonotype was obtained from a human donor who received a COVID-19 vaccine. Sequenced here: CD4+ T cells from PBMCs cultured with SARS-CoV-2 spike peptides, sampled before COVID-19 vaccination. The J gene is TRBJ1-1, the V gene TRBV19; 7 bases line up with TRBD1. DNA of the CDR3: TGTGCCAGTAGTCAGACAGGGTTCACTGAAGCTTTCTTT. It translates to CASSQTGFTEAFF.